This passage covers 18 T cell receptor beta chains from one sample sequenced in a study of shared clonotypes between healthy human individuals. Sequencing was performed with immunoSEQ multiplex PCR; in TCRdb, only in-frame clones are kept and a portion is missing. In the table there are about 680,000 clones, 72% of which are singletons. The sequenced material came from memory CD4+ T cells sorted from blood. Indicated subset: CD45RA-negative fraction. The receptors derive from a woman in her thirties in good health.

The CDR3 nucleotides are TGTGCCAGCAGTTTATATTGGGGAGGGGCAGATACGCAGTATTTT. It codes for CASSLYWGGADTQYF. The J gene is TRBJ2-3, the V gene TRBV27; 7 nucleotides match TRBD2. Trimming took 1 base from V and 4 from J; bases not matched to a gene: 5. CDR3 size: 15 residues. Germline V gene sequence: CDR1 MNHEY, CDR2 SMNVEV (reference sequence).

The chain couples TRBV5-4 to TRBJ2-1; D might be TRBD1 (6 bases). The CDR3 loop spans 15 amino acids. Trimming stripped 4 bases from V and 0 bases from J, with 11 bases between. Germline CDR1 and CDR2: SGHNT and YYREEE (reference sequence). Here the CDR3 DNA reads TGTGCCAGCAGCCCACAGGGTAGCTCCTACAATGAGCAGTTCTTC. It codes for CASSPQGSSYNEQFF.

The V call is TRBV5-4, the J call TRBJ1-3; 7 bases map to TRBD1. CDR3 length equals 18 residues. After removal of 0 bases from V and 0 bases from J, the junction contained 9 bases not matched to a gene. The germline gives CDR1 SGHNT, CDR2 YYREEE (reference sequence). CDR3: CASSLGVVGGDSGNTIYF. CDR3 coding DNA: TGTGCCAGCAGCTTGGGTGTTGTAGGGGGCGACTCTGGAAACACCATATATTTT.

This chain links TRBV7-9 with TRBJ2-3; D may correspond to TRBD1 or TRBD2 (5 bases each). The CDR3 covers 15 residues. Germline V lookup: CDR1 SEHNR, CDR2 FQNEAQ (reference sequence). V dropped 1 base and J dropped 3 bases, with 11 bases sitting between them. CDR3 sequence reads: CASSLDRGATDTQYF. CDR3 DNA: TGTGCCAGCAGCTTAGATAGGGGAGCTACAGATACGCAGTATTTT.

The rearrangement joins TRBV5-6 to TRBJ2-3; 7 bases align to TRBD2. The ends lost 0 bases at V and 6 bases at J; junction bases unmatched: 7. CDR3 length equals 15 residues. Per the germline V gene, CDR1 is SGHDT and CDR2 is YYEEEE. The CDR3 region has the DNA TGTGCCAGCAGCTTGGAACGGGGGGTAACGGATACGCAGTATTTT. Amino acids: CASSLERGVTDTQYF.

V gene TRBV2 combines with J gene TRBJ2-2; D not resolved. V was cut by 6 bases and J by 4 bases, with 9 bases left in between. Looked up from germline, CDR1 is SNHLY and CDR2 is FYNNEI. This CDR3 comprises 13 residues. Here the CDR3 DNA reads TGTGCCAGCAGGGTTGACACCACCGGGGAGCTGTTTTTT. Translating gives CASRVDTTGELFF.

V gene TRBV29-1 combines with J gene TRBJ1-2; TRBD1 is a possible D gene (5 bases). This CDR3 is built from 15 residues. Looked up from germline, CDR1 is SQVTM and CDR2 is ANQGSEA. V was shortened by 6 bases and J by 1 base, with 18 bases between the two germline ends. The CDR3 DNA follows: TGCAGCGTAGAGACAGTGAGATCTATTAACTATGGCTACACCTTC. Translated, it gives CSVETVRSINYGYTF.

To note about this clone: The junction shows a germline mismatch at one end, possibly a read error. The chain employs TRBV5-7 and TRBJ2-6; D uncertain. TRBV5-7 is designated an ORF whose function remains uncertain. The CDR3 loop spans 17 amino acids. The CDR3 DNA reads TGTGACAGCCGTTTAAATCGCGTACAAAGTCGGGCCAACGTCCTGACTTTC. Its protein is CDSRLNRVQSRANVLTF.

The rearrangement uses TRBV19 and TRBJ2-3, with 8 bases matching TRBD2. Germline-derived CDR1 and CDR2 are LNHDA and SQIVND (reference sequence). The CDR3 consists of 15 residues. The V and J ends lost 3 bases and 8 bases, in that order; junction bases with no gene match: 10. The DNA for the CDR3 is TGTGCCAGTAGTATTGTGCAGCGGGAGACCGGTACGCAGTATTTT. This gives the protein CASSIVQRETGTQYF.

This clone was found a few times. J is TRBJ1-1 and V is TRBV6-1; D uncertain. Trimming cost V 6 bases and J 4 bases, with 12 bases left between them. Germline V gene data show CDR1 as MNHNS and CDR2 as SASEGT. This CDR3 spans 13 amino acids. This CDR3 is CASSRLGSTEAFF. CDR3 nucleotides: TGTGCCAGCAGCCGCCTGGGGAGCACTGAAGCTTTCTTT.

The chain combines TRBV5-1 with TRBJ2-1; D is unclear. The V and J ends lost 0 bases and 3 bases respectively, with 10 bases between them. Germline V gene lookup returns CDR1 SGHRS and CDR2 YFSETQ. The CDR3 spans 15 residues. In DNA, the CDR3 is TGCGCCAGCAGCTTGGATTCCCAGAACTACAATGAGCAGTTCTTC. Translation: CASSLDSQNYNEQFF.

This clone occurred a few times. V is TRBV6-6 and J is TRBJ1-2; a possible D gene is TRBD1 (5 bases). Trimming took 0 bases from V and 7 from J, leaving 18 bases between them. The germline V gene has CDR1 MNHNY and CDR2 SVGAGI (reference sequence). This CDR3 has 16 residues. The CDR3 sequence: CASSYSMGHGDRGYTF. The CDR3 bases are TGTGCCAGCAGTTACTCGATGGGGCACGGGGATCGTGGCTACACCTTC.

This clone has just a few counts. The CDR3 protein is CASRRDSSNTGELFF. The DNA of the CDR3 is TGTGCCAGCAGGAGGGACAGCTCGAACACCGGGGAGCTGTTTTTT. V and J are TRBV7-3 and TRBJ2-2; 7 nucleotides line up with TRBD1. The length of the CDR3 is 15 residues. The germline CDR1 and CDR2 sequences are SGHTA and FQGTGA. The trim removed 6 bases at V and 0 bases at J, leaving 4 bases unmatched. Full variable domain (remainder filled in from reference TRBV7-3 and TRBJ2-2): GAGVSQTPSNKVTEKGKYVELRCDPISGHTALYWYRQSLGQGPEFLIYFQGTGAADDSGLPNDRFFAVRPEGSVSTLKIQRTERGDSAVYLCASRRDSSNTGELFFGEGSRLTVL.

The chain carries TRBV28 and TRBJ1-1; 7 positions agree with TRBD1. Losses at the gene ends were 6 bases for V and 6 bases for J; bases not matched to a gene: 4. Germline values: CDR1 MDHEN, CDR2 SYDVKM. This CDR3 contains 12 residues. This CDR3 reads CASSQGGSEAFF. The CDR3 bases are TGTGCCAGCAGCCAGGGGGGATCTGAAGCTTTCTTT.

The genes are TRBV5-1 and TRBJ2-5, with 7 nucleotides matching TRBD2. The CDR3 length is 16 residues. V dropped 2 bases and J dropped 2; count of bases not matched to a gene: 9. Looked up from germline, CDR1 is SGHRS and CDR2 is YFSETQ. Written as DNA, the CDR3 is TGCGCCAGCAGCTTCACGAGACTAGCAGTACAAGAGACCCAGTACTTC. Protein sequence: CASSFTRLAVQETQYF.

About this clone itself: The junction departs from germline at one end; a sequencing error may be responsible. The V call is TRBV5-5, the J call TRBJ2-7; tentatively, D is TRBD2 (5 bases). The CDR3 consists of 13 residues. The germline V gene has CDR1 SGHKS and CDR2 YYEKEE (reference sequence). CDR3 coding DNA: TGTGCCAGCAGCTTGGGAGGATCGGGAACCCACCTTTTC. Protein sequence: CASSLGGSGTHLF.

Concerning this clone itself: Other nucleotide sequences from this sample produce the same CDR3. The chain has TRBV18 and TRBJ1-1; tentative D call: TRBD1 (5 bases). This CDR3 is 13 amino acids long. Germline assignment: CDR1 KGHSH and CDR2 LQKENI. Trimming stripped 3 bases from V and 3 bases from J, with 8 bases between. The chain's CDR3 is CASSPSRDTEAFF. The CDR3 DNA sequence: TGTGCCAGCTCACCTAGCAGGGACACTGAAGCTTTCTTT. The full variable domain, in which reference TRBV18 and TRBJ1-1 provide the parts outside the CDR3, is NAGVMQNPRHLVRRRGQEARLRCSPMKGHSHVYWYRQLPEEGLKFMVYLQKENIIDESGMPKERFSAEFPKEGPSILRIQQVVRGDSAAYFCASSPSRDTEAFFGQGTRLTVV.

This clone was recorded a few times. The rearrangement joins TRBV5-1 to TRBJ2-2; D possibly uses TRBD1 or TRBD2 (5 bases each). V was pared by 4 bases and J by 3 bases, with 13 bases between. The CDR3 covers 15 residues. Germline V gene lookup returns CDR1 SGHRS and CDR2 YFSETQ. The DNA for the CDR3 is TGCGCCAGCAGCCTCCGGGACCCATACACCGGGGAGCTGTTTTTT. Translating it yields CASSLRDPYTGELFF.